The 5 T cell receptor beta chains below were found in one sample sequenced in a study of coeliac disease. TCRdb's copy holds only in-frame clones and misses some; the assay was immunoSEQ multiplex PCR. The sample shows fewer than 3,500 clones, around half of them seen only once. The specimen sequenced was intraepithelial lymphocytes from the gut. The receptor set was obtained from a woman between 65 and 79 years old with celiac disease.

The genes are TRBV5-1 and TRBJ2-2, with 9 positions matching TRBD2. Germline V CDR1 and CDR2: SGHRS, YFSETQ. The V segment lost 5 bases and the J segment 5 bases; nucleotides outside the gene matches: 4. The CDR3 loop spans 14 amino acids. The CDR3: CASRRGGETGELFF. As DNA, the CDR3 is TGCGCCAGCAGGCGGGGGGGCGAAACCGGGGAGCTGTTTTTT.

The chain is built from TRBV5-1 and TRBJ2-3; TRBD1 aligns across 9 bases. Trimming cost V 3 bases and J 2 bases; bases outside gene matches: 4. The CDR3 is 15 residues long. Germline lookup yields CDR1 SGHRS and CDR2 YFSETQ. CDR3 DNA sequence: TGCGCCAGCAGCTCGGACAGGGGAAACACAGATACGCAGTATTTT. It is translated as CASSSDRGNTDTQYF.

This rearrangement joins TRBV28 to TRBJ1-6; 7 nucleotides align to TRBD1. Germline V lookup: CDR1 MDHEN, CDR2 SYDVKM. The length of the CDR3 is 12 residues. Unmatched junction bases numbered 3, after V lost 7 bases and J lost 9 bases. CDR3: CASKQGFSPLHF. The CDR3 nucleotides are TGTGCCAGCAAACAGGGGTTTTCACCCCTCCACTTT.

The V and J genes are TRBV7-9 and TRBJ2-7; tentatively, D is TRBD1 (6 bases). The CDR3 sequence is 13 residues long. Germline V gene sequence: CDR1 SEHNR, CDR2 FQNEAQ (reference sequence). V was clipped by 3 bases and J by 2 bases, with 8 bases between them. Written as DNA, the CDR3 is TGTGCCAGCAGCTTGGCAGGGGCCTACGAGCAGTACTTC. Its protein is CASSLAGAYEQYF.

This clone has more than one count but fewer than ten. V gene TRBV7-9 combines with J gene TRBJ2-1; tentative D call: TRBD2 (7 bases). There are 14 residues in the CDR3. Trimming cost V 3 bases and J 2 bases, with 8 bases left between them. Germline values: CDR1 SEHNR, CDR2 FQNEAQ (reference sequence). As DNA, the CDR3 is TGTGCCAGCAGCTTCGGGGGGCCCTACAATGAGCAGTTCTTC. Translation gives CASSFGGPYNEQFF.